The clone carrying this T cell receptor beta chain was seen at least ten times. Its antigen is unidentified. Libraries of bulk TCR were made by previously described methods (with listed TCR primers). From the PCR reads, TCRdb called clonotypes with MiXCR, one entry per CDR3 protein. The top ten hold around 0.78% of the sample, which has roughly 630,000 distinct CDR3 sequences, roughly 23% seen once. The entry originates in a study of molecular identifiers for immune sequencing clone quantification. Study-level findings and limits: Researchers reportedly could pick up spiked Jurkat TCR RNA from one cell mixed into some 1 million naive cells. Sizes of highly expanded clones could be underestimated through identical TCRs sharing a barcode.

It was from roughly 20,000 to 1,000,000 sorted cells, with 10%, 30% or 50% RNA, that naive CD8 libraries came. V was clipped by 4 bases and J by 0 bases, with 16 bases between them. The CDR3 is 17 amino acids. Germline V gives CDR1 LNHDA, CDR2 SQIVND (reference sequence). The clonotype was recovered from a human donor in good health. Some libraries in this study had Jurkat cell RNA spiked in. The rearrangement links TRBV19 to TRBJ1-5; D call uncertain. Material for sequencing was naive CD8+ T cells from blood, with Jurkat cell RNA spiked in. Regarding subset: FACS-sorted CD8+CD4-CCR7+CD45RA+ naive T cells. The CDR3 loop is CASSTGTGVYSNQPQHF. The CDR3 nucleotides read TGTGCCAGTAGTACGGGCACTGGCGTATATAGCAATCAGCCCCAGCATTTT.